The rows below give T cell receptor beta chains drawn from one sample of a study of blood T cell repertoires in COVID-19. The method was immunoSEQ multiplex PCR; TCRdb's version includes in-frame clones alone and lacks a portion of them. Altogether approximately 170,000 clones are present, more than 65% being singletons, with the ten largest covering roughly 2.6%. Sequenced input: peripheral blood. The receptors originated from a human donor with acute or convalescent COVID-19. The donor label of this sample is uncertain. Both conserved end residues are part of each CDR3. Fields, in order: clone size, V gene, J gene, D gene, CDR3 DNA, CDR3 protein. D genes are given only for firm matches. The size field is filled for only some rows; it gives once, few, many or a size class.

>-|TRBV6-2/TRBV6-3|TRBJ2-3|-
TGTGCCAGCAGTGAGGGAGGTAGCACAGATACGCAGTATTTT
CASSEGGSTDTQYF
>-|TRBV19|TRBJ2-3|-
TGTGCCAGTAGTAAGTCTAGCAGAGATACGCAGTATTTT
CASSKSSRDTQYF
>-|TRBV14|TRBJ1-4|TRBD1
TGTGCCAGCAGCCTACAGGGGGCTAATGAAAAACTGTTTTTT
CASSLQGANEKLFF
>many|TRBV3-1/TRBV3-2|TRBJ2-2|TRBD2
TGTGCCAGCAGCCAAGCCACTAGCGGGAGGGGTGCGAACACCGGGGAGCTGTTTTTT
CASSQATSGRGANTGELFF
>few|TRBV5-4|TRBJ2-7|TRBD2
TGTGCCAGCAGCTTGCCCGGACTAGCGGGATCCTACGAGCAGTACTTC
CASSLPGLAGSYEQYF
>-|TRBV9|TRBJ1-4|TRBD1
TGTGCCAGCAGCGTTGACAGGGGTAATGAAAAACTGTTTTTT
CASSVDRGNEKLFF
>few|TRBV6-6|TRBJ1-5|-
TGTGCCAGCAGTTATGGGGGAGGGTGGCAGCCCCAGCATTTT
CASSYGGGWQPQHF
>-|TRBV5-4|TRBJ2-2|TRBD1
TGTGCCAGCTCCACTTCAGACAGGGACAACACCGGGGAGCTGTTTTTT
CASSTSDRDNTGELFF
>-|TRBV18|TRBJ2-2|-
TGTGCCAGCTCACCCCCCCTGGGGCCCCGCGGCACCGGGGAGCTGTTTTTT
CASSPPLGPRGTGELFF
>-|TRBV2|TRBJ1-2|-
TGTGCCAGCAGTGAAGTGGGCGGGAACTATGGCTACACCTTC
CASSEVGGNYGYTF
>once|TRBV12-5|TRBJ1-1|TRBD1
TGTGCTAGTGGTCCGTCCGGGACAGGGGTGATTATGAACACTGAAGCTTTCTTT
CASGPSGTGVIMNTEAFF
>-|TRBV11-3|TRBJ2-1|-
TGTGCCAGCAGCTTAGTAGCGGTCTCCTACAATGAGCAGTTCTTC
CASSLVAVSYNEQFF
>-|TRBV19|TRBJ2-1|TRBD1
TGTGCCAGTACCCCTGGTGGGGGACAGGGTATCCATGAGCAGTTCTTC
CASTPGGGQGIHEQFF
>-|TRBV18|TRBJ2-4|TRBD2
TGTGCCAGCTCGGGACTAGCGGGGGGAATTCAGTACTTC
CASSGLAGGIQYF
>-|TRBV5-4|TRBJ1-5|TRBD1
TGTGCCAGCAGCCGACAGGGAGGCAACAATCAGCCCCAGCATTTT
CASSRQGGNNQPQHF
>-|TRBV3-1/TRBV3-2|TRBJ2-7|TRBD2
TGTGCCAGCAGCCAAGGGCGAAGCGGGAGGTTACACGAGCAGTACTTC
CASSQGRSGRLHEQYF
>-|TRBV19|TRBJ1-1|-
TGTGCCAGTAGGGTACAGGGTAGGATCAACACTGAAGCTTTCTTT
CASRVQGRINTEAFF
>-|TRBV28|TRBJ2-7|TRBD2
TGTGCCAGCAGTTTACGGGGAGCGGGAGGAAAAGTACACGAGCAGTACTTC
CASSLRGAGGKVHEQYF
>-|TRBV5-1|TRBJ1-5|TRBD1
TGCGCCAGCAGCGTAGGTACGGGACAGAACAATCAGCCCCAGCATTTT
CASSVGTGQNNQPQHF
>-|TRBV19|TRBJ1-3|-
TGTGCCAGTAGTGTGAGGGGGAGCGGAAACACCATATATTTT
CASSVRGSGNTIYF
>-|TRBV2|TRBJ1-3|-
TGTGCCAGCAGGCACCGGGGAGCTGGAAACACCATATATTTT
CASRHRGAGNTIYF
>-|TRBV6-6|TRBJ2-5|TRBD2
TGTGCCAGCAGCCCTACTAGCGGGGGGGCCCGAAAGACCCAGTACTTC
CASSPTSGGARKTQYF
>-|TRBV5-1|TRBJ2-1|-
TGCGCCAGCAGCATGACTATCGGCAATGAGCAGTTCTTC
CASSMTIGNEQFF
>-|TRBV28|TRBJ1-1|-
TGTGCCAGCAGTTTGCCAGGAATGAACACTGAAGCTTTCTTT
CASSLPGMNTEAFF
>-|TRBV7-3|TRBJ2-1|TRBD2
TGTGCCAGCAGCCCAGGACTAGCGGACAATGAGCAGTTCTTC
CASSPGLADNEQFF